This entry describes one TCR beta chain. What it recognizes is unknown. The data were obtained in a study of PD-L1 blockade in urothelial cancer. Overall study: About 90% of the 29 patients were males with bladder-origin urothelial cancer. Blood analysis took place 3 weeks (second dose) and 6 weeks after treatment start.

Urothelial carcinoma affected the patients, and it was locally advanced or metastatic. Method: immunoSEQ multiplex PCR; TCRdb's copy keeps in-frame clones and lacks some. The sample yields over 45,000 clones, around 83% seen once. Germline lookup yields CDR1 SGHDT and CDR2 YYEEEE. With 5 bases removed from V and 7 bases from J, the gap between germline ends came to 10 bases. The CDR3 contains 12 residues. Study-level findings and limits: Blood clones associated with the tumor expanded more at 3 weeks in durable-benefit patients.

The rearrangement joins TRBV5-6 to TRBJ2-1; tentative D call: TRBD1 (5 bases). This specimen consisted of PBMCs, obtained around atezolizumab (anti-PD-L1) treatment. The receptor's source is a man over 45 with urothelial cancer. The CDR3 region is CASRKRQNEQFF. CDR3 DNA sequence: TGTGCCAGCAGAAAACGACAGAATGAGCAGTTCTTC.